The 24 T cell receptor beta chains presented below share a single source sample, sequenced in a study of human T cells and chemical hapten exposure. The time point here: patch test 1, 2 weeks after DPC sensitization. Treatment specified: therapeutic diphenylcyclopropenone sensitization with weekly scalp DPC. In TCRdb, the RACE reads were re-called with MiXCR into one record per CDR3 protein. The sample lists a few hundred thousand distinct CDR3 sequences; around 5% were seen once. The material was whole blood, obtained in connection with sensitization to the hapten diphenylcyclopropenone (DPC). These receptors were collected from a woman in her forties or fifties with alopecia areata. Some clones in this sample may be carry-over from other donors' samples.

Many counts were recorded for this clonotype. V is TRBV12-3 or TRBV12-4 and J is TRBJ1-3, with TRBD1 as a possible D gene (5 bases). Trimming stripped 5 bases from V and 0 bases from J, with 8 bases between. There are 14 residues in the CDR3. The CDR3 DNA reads TGTGCCAGCAGTGACAGAGCCTCTGGAAACACCATATATTTT. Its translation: CASSDRASGNTIYF.

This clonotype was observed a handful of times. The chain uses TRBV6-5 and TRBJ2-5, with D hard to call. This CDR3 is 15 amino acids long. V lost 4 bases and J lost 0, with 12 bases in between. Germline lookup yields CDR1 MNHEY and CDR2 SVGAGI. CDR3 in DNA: TGTGCCAGCAGTTCCGGACCTGAGTACCAAGAGACCCAGTACTTC. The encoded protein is CASSSGPEYQETQYF.

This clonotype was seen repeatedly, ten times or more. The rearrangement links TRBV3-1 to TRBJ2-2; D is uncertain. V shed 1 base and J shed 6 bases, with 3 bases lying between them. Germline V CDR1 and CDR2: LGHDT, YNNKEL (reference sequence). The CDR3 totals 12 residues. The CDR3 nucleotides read TGTGCCAGCAGCCAAGTGGCCGGGGAGCTGTTTTTT. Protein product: CASSQVAGELFF.

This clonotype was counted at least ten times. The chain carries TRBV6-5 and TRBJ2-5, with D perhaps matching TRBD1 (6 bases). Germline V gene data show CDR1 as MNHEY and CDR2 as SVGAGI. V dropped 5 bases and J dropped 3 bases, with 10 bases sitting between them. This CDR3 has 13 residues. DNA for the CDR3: TGTGCCAGCAGTGGGGGCCGGAAAGAGACCCAGTACTTC. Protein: CASSGGRKETQYF.

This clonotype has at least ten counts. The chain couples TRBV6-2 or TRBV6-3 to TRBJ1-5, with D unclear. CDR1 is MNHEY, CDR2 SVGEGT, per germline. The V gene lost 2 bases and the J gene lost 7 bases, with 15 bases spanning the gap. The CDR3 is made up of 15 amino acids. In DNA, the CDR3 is TGTGCCAGCAGTTACACCGGAGGCGTTAGACAGCCCCAGCATTTT. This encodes CASSYTGGVRQPQHF.

For the CDR3, the DNA is TGTGCCAGCAGCTTTGGCAGGGGCAGCACAGATACGCAGTATTTT. Translated, it gives CASSFGRGSTDTQYF. This sequence joins TRBV5-6 and TRBJ2-3; a possible D gene is TRBD1 (6 bases). The CDR3 totals 15 residues. The germline gives CDR1 SGHDT, CDR2 YYEEEE. The V gene lost 2 bases and the J gene lost 0 bases, with 10 bases spanning the gap.

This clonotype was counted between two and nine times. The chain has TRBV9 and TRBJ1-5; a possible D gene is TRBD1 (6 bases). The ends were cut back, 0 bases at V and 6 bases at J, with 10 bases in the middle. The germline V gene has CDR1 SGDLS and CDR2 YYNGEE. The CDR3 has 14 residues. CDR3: CASSVAGAAQPQHF. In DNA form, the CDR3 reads TGTGCCAGCAGCGTAGCGGGGGCCGCTCAGCCCCAGCATTTT.

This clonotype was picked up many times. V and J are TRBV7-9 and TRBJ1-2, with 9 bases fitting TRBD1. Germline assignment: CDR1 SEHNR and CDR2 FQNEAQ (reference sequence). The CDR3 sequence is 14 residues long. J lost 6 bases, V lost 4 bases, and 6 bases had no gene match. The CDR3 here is CASSWDRDGDGYTF. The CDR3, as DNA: TGTGCCAGCAGCTGGGACAGGGACGGGGATGGCTACACCTTC. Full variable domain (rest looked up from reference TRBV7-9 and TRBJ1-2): DTGVSQNPRHKITKRGQNVTFRCDPISEHNRLYWYRQTLGQGPEFLTYFQNEAQLEKSRLLSDRFSAERPKGSFSTLEIQRTEQGDSAMYLCASSWDRDGDGYTFGSGTRLTVV.

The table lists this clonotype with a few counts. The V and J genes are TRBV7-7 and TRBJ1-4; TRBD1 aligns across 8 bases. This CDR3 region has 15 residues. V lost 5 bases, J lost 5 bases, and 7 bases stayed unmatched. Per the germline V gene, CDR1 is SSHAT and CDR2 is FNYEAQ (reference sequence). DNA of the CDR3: TGTGCCAGCAGCGCGGGGACAGGCCTAAATGAAAAACTGTTTTTT. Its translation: CASSAGTGLNEKLFF.

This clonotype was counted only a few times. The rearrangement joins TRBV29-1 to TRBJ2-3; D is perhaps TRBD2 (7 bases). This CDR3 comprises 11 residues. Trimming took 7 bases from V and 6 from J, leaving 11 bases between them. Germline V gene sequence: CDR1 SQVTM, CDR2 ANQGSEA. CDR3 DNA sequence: TGCAGCGCGGAGGGGGGGGATACGCAGTATTTT. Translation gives CSAEGGDTQYF.

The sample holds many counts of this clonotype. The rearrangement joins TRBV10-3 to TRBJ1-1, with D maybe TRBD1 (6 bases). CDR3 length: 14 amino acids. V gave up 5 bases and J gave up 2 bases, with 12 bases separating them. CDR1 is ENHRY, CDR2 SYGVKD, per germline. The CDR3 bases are TGTGCCATCAGTACGACAGGAGTTAACACTGAAGCTTTCTTT. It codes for CAISTTGVNTEAFF.

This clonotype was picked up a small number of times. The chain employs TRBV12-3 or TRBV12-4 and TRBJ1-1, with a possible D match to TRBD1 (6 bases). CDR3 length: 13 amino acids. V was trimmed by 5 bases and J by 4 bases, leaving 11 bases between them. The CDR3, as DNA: TGTGCCAGCAGTGCGGACAGCTTCACTGAAGCTTTCTTT. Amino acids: CASSADSFTEAFF.

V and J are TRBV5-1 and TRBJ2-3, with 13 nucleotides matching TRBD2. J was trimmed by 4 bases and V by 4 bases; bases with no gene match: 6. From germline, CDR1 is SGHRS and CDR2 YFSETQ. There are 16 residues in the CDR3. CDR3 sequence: CASSLGLAGTPDTQYF. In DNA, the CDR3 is TGCGCCAGCAGCCTGGGACTAGCGGGAACTCCAGATACGCAGTATTTT.

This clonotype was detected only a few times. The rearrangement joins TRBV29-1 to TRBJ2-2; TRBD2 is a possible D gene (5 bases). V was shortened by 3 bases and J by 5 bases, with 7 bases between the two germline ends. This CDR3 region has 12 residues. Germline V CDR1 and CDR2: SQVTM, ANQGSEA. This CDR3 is CSVEEVTGELFF. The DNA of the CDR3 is TGCAGCGTTGAGGAGGTGACCGGGGAGCTGTTTTTT.

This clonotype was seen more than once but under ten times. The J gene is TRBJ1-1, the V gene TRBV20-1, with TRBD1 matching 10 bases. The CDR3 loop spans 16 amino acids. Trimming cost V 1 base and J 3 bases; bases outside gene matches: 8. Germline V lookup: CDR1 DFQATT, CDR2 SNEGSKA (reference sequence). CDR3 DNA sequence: TGCAGTGCTAGAGGGCGACAGGGGGCTGGGGACACTGAAGCTTTCTTT. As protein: CSARGRQGAGDTEAFF.

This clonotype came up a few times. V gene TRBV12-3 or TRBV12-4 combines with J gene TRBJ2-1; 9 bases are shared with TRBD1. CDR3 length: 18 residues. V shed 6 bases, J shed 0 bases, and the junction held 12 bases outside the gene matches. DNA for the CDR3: TGTGCCAGCAGCCCCCCCCTACAGGGGGCCCCCTCCTACAATGAGCAGTTCTTC. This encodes CASSPPLQGAPSYNEQFF.

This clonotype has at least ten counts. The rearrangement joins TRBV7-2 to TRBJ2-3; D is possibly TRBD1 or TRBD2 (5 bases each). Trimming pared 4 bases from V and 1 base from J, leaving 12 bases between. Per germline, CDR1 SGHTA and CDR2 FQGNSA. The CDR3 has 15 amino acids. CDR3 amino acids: CASSSTPGRTDTQYF. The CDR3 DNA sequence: TGTGCCAGCAGCTCAACCCCGGGACGCACAGATACGCAGTATTTT.

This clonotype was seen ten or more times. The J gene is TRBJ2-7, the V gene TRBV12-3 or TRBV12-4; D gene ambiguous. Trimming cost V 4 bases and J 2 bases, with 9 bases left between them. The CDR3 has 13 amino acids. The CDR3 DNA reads TGTGCCAGCAGTTCGAACAGTGCCTACGAGCAGTACTTC. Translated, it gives CASSSNSAYEQYF.

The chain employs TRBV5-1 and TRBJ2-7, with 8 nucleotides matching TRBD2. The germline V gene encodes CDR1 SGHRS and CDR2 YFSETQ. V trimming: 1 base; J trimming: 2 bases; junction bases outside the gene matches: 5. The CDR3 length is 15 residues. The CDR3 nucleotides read TGCGCCAGCAGCTTGTTGCGGGGGGTTACCTACGAGCAGTACTTC. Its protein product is CASSLLRGVTYEQYF.

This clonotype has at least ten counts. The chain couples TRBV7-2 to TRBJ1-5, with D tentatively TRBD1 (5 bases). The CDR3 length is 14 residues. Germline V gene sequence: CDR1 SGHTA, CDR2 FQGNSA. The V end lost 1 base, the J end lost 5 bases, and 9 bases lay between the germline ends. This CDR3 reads CASSLDGGYQPQHF. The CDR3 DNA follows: TGTGCCAGCAGCTTAGATGGGGGATATCAGCCCCAGCATTTT. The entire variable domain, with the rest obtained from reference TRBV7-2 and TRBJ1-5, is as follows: GAGVSQSPSNKVTEKGKDVELRCDPISGHTALYWYRQSLGQGLEFLIYFQGNSAPDKSGLPSDRFSAERTGGSVSTLTIQRTQQEDSAVYLCASSLDGGYQPQHFGDGTRLSIL.

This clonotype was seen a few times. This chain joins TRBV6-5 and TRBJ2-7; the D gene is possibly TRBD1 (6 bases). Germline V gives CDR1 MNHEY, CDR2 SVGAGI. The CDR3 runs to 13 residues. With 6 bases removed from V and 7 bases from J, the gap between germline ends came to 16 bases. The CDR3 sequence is CASRRYTGLEQYF. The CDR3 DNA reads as TGTGCCAGCAGACGGTACACAGGGCTTGAGCAGTACTTC.

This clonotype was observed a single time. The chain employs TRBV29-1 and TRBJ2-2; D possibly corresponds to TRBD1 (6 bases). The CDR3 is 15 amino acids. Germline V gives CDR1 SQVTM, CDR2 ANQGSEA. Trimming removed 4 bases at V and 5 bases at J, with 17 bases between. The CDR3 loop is CSVGGATGTTGELFF. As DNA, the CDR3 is TGCAGCGTTGGGGGCGCAACAGGGACGACCGGGGAGCTGTTTTTT.

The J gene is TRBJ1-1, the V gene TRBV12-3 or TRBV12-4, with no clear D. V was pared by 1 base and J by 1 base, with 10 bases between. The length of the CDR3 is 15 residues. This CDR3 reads CASSLGPAANTEAFF. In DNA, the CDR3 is TGTGCCAGCAGTTTAGGTCCGGCGGCGAACACTGAAGCTTTCTTT.

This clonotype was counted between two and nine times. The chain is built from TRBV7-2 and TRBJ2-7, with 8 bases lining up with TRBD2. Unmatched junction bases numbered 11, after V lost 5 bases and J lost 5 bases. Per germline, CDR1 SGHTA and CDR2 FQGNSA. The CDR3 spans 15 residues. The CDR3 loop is CASSPAGLGSHEQYF. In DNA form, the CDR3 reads TGTGCCAGCAGCCCAGCGGGACTAGGTTCCCACGAGCAGTACTTC. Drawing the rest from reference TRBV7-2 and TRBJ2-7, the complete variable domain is GAGVSQSPSNKVTEKGKDVELRCDPISGHTALYWYRQSLGQGLEFLIYFQGNSAPDKSGLPSDRFSAERTGGSVSTLTIQRTQQEDSAVYLCASSPAGLGSHEQYFGPGTRLTVT.